The clone carrying this T cell receptor (beta chain) was observed a single time. This entry belongs to a study of shared clonotypes between healthy human individuals. Study context: Researchers drew samples from two women and three men aged 18 to 49.

The authors split each subset's genomic DNA evenly across several immunoSEQ plates. Original methodology: As immunoSEQ supplied junction-only sequences (without quality scores), filtering differed. This table comes from immunoSEQ multiplex PCR, and its TCRdb copy is limited to in-frame clones, with some not included. D and trimming come from the DNA, and the V and J calls and clone size come from that table. The table includes 450,000 to 500,000 clones, 76% detected once. The clonotype comes from a woman aged 40 to 49 in good health. Some clones in this sample may be carry-over from other donors' samples. Sample: PBMCs.

The chain's CDR3 is CATTTGQNYEQYF. The CDR3 DNA follows: TGCGCCACCACTACGGGACAGAACTACGAGCAGTACTTC. J is TRBJ2-7 and V is TRBV10-2; 7 positions agree with TRBD1. The CDR3 sequence is 13 residues long. Germline V lookup: CDR1 WSHSY, CDR2 SAAADI. The ends lost 10 bases at V and 3 bases at J; junction bases unmatched: 9.